This section outlines one TCR beta chain sequence together with its context. Losses at the gene ends were 0 bases for V and 4 bases for J; bases not matched to a gene: 5. Germline-derived CDR1 and CDR2 are MGHRA and YSYEKL. This CDR3 has 16 residues. This entry comes from a study of T cell changes during pregnancy in multiple sclerosis. The method was immunoSEQ multiplex PCR; TCRdb's version includes in-frame clones alone and lacks a portion of them. The data show 50,000 to 65,000 clones, with 90% to 95% seen just once and approximately 3.4% held by the top ten. The chain carries TRBV4-1 and TRBJ2-5, with 10 bases aligning to TRBD1. The TCR sequence derives from a female donor with multiple sclerosis, enrolled in a pregnancy study. Sample: CD8+ T cells from peripheral blood mononuclear cells, taken in the second trimester of pregnancy. The CDR3 protein is CASSQDGTGAPETQYF. The CDR3 coding sequence is TGCGCCAGCAGCCAAGATGGGACAGGGGCCCCAGAGACCCAGTACTTC.